The 18 T cell receptor beta chains given below trace back to one sample, sequenced in a study of blood T cells in healthy people across ages. The authors ran a second PCR of about 7 to 12 cycles using a sample-barcoded 5' primer and a J-beta primer mix. TCRdb fed the 5' RACE reads into MiXCR, producing one record per CDR3 protein. The sample includes about 780,000 distinct CDR3 sequences, about 59% of them seen just once. Sequencing was carried out using blood. Receptors were obtained from a man aged 25-45 years in good health.

The V call is TRBV27, the J call TRBJ2-4; 11 bases line up with TRBD2. The DNA end lines up better with TRBJ2-5; the J call may be wrong. In germline, CDR1 is MNHEY, CDR2 SMNVEV (reference sequence). The CDR3 is made up of 18 amino acids. The CDR3 bases are TGTGCCAGCAGTTTATCCGTACTAGCGGGAGAGGATCAAGAGACCCAGTACTTC. The encoded protein is CASSLSVLAGEDQETQYF.

This clonotype has just a few counts. J is TRBJ2-1 and V is TRBV7-3; the D gene could be TRBD1 or TRBD2 (5 bases each). Germline V CDR1 and CDR2: SGHTA, FQGTGA. This CDR3 spans 15 amino acids. Trimming left V 1 base short and J 4 bases short, with 11 bases between. As DNA, the CDR3 is TGTGCCAGCAGCTTAATCGGGGCCGATTACAATGAGCAGTTCTTC. Protein product: CASSLIGADYNEQFF.

The rearrangement uses TRBV2 and TRBJ2-4, with D possibly TRBD2 on 5 matching bases. The CDR3 is 14 amino acids. The germline V and J ends were trimmed by 3 bases and 8 bases, with 14 bases remaining between them. The germline V gene encodes CDR1 SNHLY and CDR2 FYNNEI. The CDR3 here is CASSDLVMEDIQYF. CDR3 DNA: TGTGCCAGCAGTGACCTGGTGATGGAGGACATTCAGTACTTC.

The J gene is TRBJ1-1, the V gene TRBV10-3; 7 bases map to TRBD1. Germline V gene data show CDR1 as ENHRY and CDR2 as SYGVKD. This CDR3 spans 17 amino acids. J lost 4 bases, V lost 2 bases, and 13 bases had no gene match. The chain's CDR3 is CAISEPIRRGLGTEAFF. In nucleotides, the CDR3 is TGTGCCATCAGTGAGCCGATCCGGAGGGGGCTGGGCACTGAAGCTTTCTTT.

V and J are TRBV10-3 and TRBJ1-5, with 7 bases lining up with TRBD1. J gave up 10 bases and V 2 bases, and 8 bases lay outside the gene matches. This CDR3 contains 14 residues. Per the germline V gene, CDR1 is ENHRY and CDR2 is SYGVKD. This CDR3 is CAISEQTGLDPQHF. DNA for the CDR3: TGTGCCATCAGTGAGCAGACAGGGCTCGATCCCCAGCATTTT.

This chain uses TRBV3-1 with TRBJ2-5; the D gene is possibly TRBD1 (5 bases). Germline V gene lookup returns CDR1 LGHDT and CDR2 YNNKEL (reference sequence). CDR3 length equals 15 residues. V was trimmed by 6 bases and J by 4 bases, leaving 18 bases between them. Here the CDR3 DNA reads TGTGCCAGCAGTGCCGAAAGGACAACAGGAGAGACCCAGTACTTC. It yields the protein CASSAERTTGETQYF.

V usage is TRBV12-3 or TRBV12-4 and J usage is TRBJ2-5, with 7 bases identical to TRBD2. V was pared by 0 bases and J by 4 bases, with 11 bases of the junction left unmatched. The CDR3 is made up of 17 amino acids. The CDR3 protein is CASSLADGFGLVETQYF. The CDR3 coding sequence is TGTGCCAGCAGTTTAGCGGACGGATTCGGACTAGTAGAGACCCAGTACTTC.

This chain connects TRBV5-1 to TRBJ1-2; possible D gene TRBD1, 6 bases. V gave up 4 bases and J gave up 2 bases, with 15 bases separating them. This CDR3 is built from 15 residues. CDR1 is SGHRS, CDR2 YFSETQ, per germline. As DNA, the CDR3 is TGCGCCAGCAGCCTGGACGGTAGGGGGAACTATGGCTACACCTTC. This gives the protein CASSLDGRGNYGYTF.

The chain links TRBV9 to TRBJ1-6; D gene unclear. Between the trimmed V and J ends, which lost 0 bases and 6 bases, there was a span of 7 bases. Germline V CDR1 and CDR2: SGDLS, YYNGEE. CDR3 length: 14 residues. CDR3 sequence reads: CASSVESGNSPLHF. The CDR3, as DNA: TGTGCCAGCAGCGTAGAATCGGGTAATTCACCCCTCCACTTT.

This chain connects TRBV3-1 to TRBJ2-3; the match to TRBD2 covers 8 bases. This CDR3 contains 16 residues. Trimming took 3 bases from V and 5 from J; bases not matched to a gene: 10. The germline CDR1 and CDR2 sequences are LGHDT and YNNKEL (reference sequence). CDR3 sequence: CASSHLQRGRQDTQYF. CDR3 in DNA: TGTGCCAGCAGCCATCTCCAGCGGGGGCGGCAAGATACGCAGTATTTT.

This clonotype has a handful of counts. The chain has TRBV29-1 and TRBJ2-2; TRBD1 is a possible D gene (6 bases). V lost 5 bases and J lost 7, with 14 bases in between. Germline V gene lookup returns CDR1 SQVTM and CDR2 ANQGSEA. The CDR3 is 13 amino acids. DNA for the CDR3: TGCAGCGTTAGATCCCAGGGGTTCGGGGAGCTGTTTTTT. As protein: CSVRSQGFGELFF.

The chain uses TRBV29-1 and TRBJ2-3, with TRBD1 matching 7 bases. This CDR3 comprises 11 residues. V was pared by 5 bases and J by 5 bases, with 1 base of the junction left unmatched. CDR1 SQVTM and CDR2 ANQGSEA come from the germline V gene. The CDR3 region has the DNA TGCAGCGTTACAGGGGTAGATACGCAGTATTTT. Residues: CSVTGVDTQYF.

As DNA, the CDR3 is TGTGCCAGCAGCCGGACAGGGACTGGGGCCAACGTCCTGACTTTC. Amino acid sequence: CASSRTGTGANVLTF. The rearrangement links TRBV14 to TRBJ2-6, with 8 positions matching TRBD1. The CDR3 covers 15 residues. The germline V gene encodes CDR1 SGHDN and CDR2 FVKESK. Losses at the gene ends were 4 bases for V and 2 bases for J; bases not matched to a gene: 1.

The V call is TRBV4-2, the J call TRBJ1-1; the D gene is possibly TRBD1 (5 bases). This CDR3 comprises 15 residues. V lost 4 bases and J 6 bases, leaving 18 bases between the germline ends. CDR1 and CDR2 from the germline V gene are LGHNA and YNFKEQ. The CDR3 protein is CASSPSTEGLPEAFF. The CDR3 DNA reads as TGTGCCAGCAGCCCCTCTACGGAGGGACTCCCTGAAGCTTTCTTT.

V and J are TRBV6-5 and TRBJ2-3, with 8 bases that match TRBD1. The CDR3 covers 13 residues. V shed 7 bases, J shed 4 bases, and the junction held 4 bases outside the gene matches. Germline CDR1 reads MNHEY; CDR2 reads SVGAGI. The CDR3 here is CASTDRAADTQYF. The CDR3 nucleotides are TGTGCCAGCACGGACAGGGCAGCAGATACGCAGTATTTT.

In its sample, this clonotype was seen a few times. The chain joins TRBV4-2 to TRBJ2-7; D ambiguous. Germline assignment: CDR1 LGHNA and CDR2 YNFKEQ. Trimming left V 2 bases short and J 4 bases short, with 6 bases between. The CDR3 is made up of 12 amino acids. CDR3 amino acids: CASSQPGYEQYF. As DNA, the CDR3 is TGTGCCAGCAGCCAACCTGGTTACGAGCAGTACTTC.

The sample holds a few counts of this clonotype. This rearrangement joins TRBV7-8 to TRBJ2-1; D uncertain. The CDR3 runs 15 residues. CDR1 is SGHVS and CDR2 is FQNEAQ in the germline V gene. V lost 6 bases to trimming and J lost 7 bases, with 19 bases between them. CDR3 nucleotides: TGTGCCAGCAGACAAGGACGTGGACCTGGGAATGAGCAGTTCTTC. As protein: CASRQGRGPGNEQFF. Based on the CDR3 plus reference TRBV7-8 and TRBJ2-1, the full variable domain is GAGVSQSPRYKVAKRGQDVALRCDPISGHVSLFWYQQALGQGPEFLTYFQNEAQLDKSGLPSDRFFAERPEGSVSTLKIQRTQQEDSAVYLCASRQGRGPGNEQFFGPGTRLTVL.

The rearrangement joins TRBV4-2 to TRBJ2-2, with TRBD1 matching 9 bases. The CDR3 totals 18 residues. J was trimmed by 3 bases and V by 0 bases; bases with no gene match: 8. CDR1 is LGHNA, CDR2 YNFKEQ, per germline. CDR3 residues: CASSQDWGQGWDTGELFF. Written as DNA, the CDR3 is TGTGCCAGCAGCCAAGATTGGGGACAGGGATGGGACACCGGGGAGCTGTTTTTT.